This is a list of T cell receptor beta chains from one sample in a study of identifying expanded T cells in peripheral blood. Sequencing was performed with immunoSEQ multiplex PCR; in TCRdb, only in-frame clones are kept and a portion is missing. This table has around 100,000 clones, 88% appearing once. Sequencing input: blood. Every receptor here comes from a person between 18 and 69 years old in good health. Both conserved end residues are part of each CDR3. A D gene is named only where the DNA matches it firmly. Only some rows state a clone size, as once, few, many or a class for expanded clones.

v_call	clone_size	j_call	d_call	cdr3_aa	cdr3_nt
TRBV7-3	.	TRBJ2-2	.	CASSLNSGADTGELFF	TGTGCCAGCAGCTTAAACTCGGGAGCCGACACCGGGGAGCTGTTTTTT
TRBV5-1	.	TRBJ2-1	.	CASSLILNSYNEQFF	TGCGCCAGCAGCTTGATATTAAACTCCTACAATGAGCAGTTCTTC
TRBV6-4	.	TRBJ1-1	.	CASKQGTEAFF	TGTGCCAGCAAACAGGGTACTGAAGCTTTCTTT
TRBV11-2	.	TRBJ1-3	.	CASSLVARASTIYF	TGTGCCAGCAGCTTAGTTGCCAGGGCAAGCACCATATATTTT
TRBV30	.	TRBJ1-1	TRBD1	CAWSDPGQGRTEAFF	TGTGCCTGGAGTGACCCCGGACAGGGAAGGACTGAAGCTTTCTTT
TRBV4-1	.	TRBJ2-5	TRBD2	CASSQRKGTSGGAEETQYF	TGCGCCAGCAGCCAGAGGAAGGGGACTAGCGGGGGGGCGGAGGAGACCCAGTACTTC
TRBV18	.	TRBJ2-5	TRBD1	CASSPRTGEGTQYF	TGTGCCAGCTCACCACGGACAGGGGAAGGGACCCAGTACTTC
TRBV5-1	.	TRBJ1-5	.	CASSGRGDGPQHF	TGCGCCAGCAGTGGCAGGGGAGACGGGCCCCAGCATTTT
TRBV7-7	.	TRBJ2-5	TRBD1	CASSLVRDRGLETQYF	TGTGCCAGCAGCTTAGTAAGGGACAGGGGGCTAGAGACCCAGTACTTC
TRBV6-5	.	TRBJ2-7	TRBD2	CASTVRRGAYEQYF	TGTGCCAGCACCGTCCGGCGGGGGGCCTACGAGCAGTACTTC
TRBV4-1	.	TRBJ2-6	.	CASSQTLPGANVLTF	TGCGCCAGCAGCCAAACGCTCCCTGGGGCCAACGTCCTGACTTTC
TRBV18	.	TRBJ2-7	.	CASSPKLENEQYF	TGTGCCAGCTCCCCGAAGTTAGAAAACGAGCAGTACTTC
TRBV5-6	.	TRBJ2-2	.	CASSLIQGPGELFF	TGTGCCAGCAGCTTGATACAGGGCCCCGGGGAGCTGTTTTTT
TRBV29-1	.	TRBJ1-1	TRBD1	CSVEDHRGLFAEAFF	TGCAGCGTTGAAGATCACAGGGGGTTATTTGCTGAAGCTTTCTTT
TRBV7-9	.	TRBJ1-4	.	CASSFFRQETNEKLFF	TGTGCCAGCAGCTTTTTCCGGCAGGAAACTAATGAAAAACTGTTTTTT
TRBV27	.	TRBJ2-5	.	CASSPLGQSETQYF	TGTGCCAGCAGTCCCCTAGGACAGTCGGAGACCCAGTACTTC
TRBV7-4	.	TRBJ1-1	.	CASSPLGPTEAFF	TGTGCCAGCAGCCCACTTGGTCCCACTGAAGCTTTCTTT
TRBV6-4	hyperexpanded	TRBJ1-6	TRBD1	CASSDSTGDNSPLHF	TGTGCCAGCAGTGACTCGACAGGGGATAATTCACCCCTCCACTTT
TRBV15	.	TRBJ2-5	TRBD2	CATSRVAGIQETQYF	TGTGCCACCAGCAGGGTAGCGGGGATCCAAGAGACCCAGTACTTC
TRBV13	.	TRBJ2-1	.	CASSHDAGNEQFF	TGTGCCAGCAGCCACGATGCGGGGAATGAGCAGTTCTTC
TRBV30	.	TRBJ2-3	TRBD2	CAWSLGLASTDTQYF	TGTGCCTGGAGCTTGGGACTAGCTAGCACAGATACGCAGTATTTT
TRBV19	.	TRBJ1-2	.	CASSDRLGLYGYTF	TGTGCCAGTAGTGACCGGTTGGGGCTCTATGGCTACACCTTC
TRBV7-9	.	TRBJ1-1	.	CASSPLLNTEAFF	TGTGCCAGCAGCCCCTTACTGAACACTGAAGCTTTCTTT
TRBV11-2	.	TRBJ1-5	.	CASSLGVGHQPQHF	TGTGCCAGCAGCTTAGGGGTTGGCCATCAGCCCCAGCATTTT
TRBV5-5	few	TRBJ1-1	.	CASSSGPLTGTEAFF	TGTGCCAGCAGCTCGGGACCCTTAACGGGCACTGAAGCTTTCTTT
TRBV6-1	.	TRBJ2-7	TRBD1	CASSEVDRSSYEQYF	TGTGCCAGCAGTGAAGTGGACAGGAGCTCCTACGAGCAGTACTTC
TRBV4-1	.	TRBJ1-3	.	CASSQIRDTGVDGNTIYF	TGCGCCAGCAGCCAGATCCGGGACACGGGTGTCGACGGAAACACCATATATTTT
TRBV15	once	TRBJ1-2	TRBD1	CATSRGTGSYGYTF	TGTGCCACCAGCAGGGGGACAGGGAGCTATGGCTACACCTTC
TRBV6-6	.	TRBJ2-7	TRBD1	CASSSGTGDPEQYF	TGTGCCAGCAGTTCCGGGACAGGCGACCCCGAGCAGTACTTC
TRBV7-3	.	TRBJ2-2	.	CASSPVLWDGELFF	TGTGCCAGCAGCCCGGTCCTTTGGGACGGGGAGCTGTTTTTT
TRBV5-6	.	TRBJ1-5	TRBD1	CASSLWDRDNQPQHF	TGTGCCAGCAGCTTGTGGGACAGGGATAATCAGCCCCAGCATTTT
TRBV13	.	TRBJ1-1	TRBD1	CASTPGGQSVNTEAFF	TGTGCCAGCACCCCGGGGGGACAGAGCGTGAACACTGAAGCTTTCTTT
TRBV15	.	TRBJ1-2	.	CATSRDYRETPLDHGYTF	TGTGCCACCAGCAGAGATTATCGGGAGACCCCTCTCGATCATGGCTACACCTTC
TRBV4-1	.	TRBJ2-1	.	CASSHLGRVYNEQFF	TGCGCCAGCAGCCACCTGGGAAGGGTATACAATGAGCAGTTCTTC
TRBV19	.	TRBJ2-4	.	CASSGAAKNIQYF	TGTGCCAGTAGTGGGGCGGCCAAAAACATTCAGTACTTC
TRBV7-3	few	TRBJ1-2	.	CASSLGLNYGYTF	TGTGCCAGCAGCCTTGGACTGAACTATGGCTACACCTTC
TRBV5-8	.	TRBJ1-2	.	CASSSPGGVTYGYTF	TGTGCCAGCAGCTCCCCCGGCGGGGTTACCTATGGCTACACCTTC
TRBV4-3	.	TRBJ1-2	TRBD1	CASSPGQGSYGYTF	TGCGCCAGCAGCCCGGGACAGGGATCCTATGGCTACACCTTC
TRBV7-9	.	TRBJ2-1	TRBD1	CASSPREQGYNEQFF	TGTGCCAGCAGCCCCAGAGAACAGGGGTACAATGAGCAGTTCTTC
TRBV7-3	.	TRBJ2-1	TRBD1	CASSLGDRPYNEQFF	TGTGCCAGCAGCTTAGGGGACAGGCCCTACAATGAGCAGTTCTTC
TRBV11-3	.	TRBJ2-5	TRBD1	CASSMTGRGQETQYF	TGTGCCAGCAGCATGACAGGGAGAGGCCAAGAGACCCAGTACTTC
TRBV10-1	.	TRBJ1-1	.	CASSESQGINSEAFF	TGCGCCAGCAGTGAATCGCAGGGTATTAACTCTGAAGCTTTCTTT